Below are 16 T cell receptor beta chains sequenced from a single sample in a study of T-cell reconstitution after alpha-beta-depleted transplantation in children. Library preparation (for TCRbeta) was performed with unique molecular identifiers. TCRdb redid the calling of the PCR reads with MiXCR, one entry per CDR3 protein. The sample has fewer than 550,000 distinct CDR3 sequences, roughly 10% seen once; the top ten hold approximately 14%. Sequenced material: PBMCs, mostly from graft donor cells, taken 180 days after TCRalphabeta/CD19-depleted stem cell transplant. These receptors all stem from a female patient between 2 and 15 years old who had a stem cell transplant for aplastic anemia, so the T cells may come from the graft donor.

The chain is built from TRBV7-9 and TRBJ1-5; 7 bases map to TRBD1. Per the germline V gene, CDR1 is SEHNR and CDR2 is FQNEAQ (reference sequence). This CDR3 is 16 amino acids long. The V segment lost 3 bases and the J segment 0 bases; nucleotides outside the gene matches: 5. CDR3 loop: CASSFWGQYSNQPQHF. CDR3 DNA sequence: TGTGCCAGCAGCTTTTGGGGACAGTATAGCAATCAGCCCCAGCATTTT.

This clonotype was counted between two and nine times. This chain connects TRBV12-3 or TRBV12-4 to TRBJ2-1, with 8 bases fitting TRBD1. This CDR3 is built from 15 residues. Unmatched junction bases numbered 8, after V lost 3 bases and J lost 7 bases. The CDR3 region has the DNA TGTGCCAGCAGTTTCTTAGGACAGGGTTGGAATGAGCAGTTCTTC. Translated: CASSFLGQGWNEQFF.

CDR3 bases: TGTGCCAGCAGCTTGGGGACAGGGGGAAACTCCTACAATGAGCAGTTCTTC. Its translation: CASSLGTGGNSYNEQFF. The chain uses TRBV5-5 and TRBJ2-1, with 10 bases lining up with TRBD1. Per germline, CDR1 SGHKS and CDR2 YYEKEE (reference sequence). Unmatched junction bases numbered 3, after V lost 0 bases and J lost 0 bases. This CDR3 has 17 amino acids.

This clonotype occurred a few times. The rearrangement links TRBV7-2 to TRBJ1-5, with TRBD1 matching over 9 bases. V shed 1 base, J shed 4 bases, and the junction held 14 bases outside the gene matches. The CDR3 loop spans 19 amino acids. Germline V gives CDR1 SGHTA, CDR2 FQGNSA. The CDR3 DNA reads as TGTGCCAGCAGCTTAGGGCGGACAGGGGTCCAATATCGGAATCAGCCCCAGCATTTT. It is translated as CASSLGRTGVQYRNQPQHF.

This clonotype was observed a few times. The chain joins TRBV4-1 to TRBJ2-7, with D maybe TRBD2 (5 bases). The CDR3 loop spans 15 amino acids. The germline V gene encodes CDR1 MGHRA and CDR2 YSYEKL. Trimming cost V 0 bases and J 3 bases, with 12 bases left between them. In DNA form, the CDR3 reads TGCGCCAGCAGCCAAGATTACGGACTGAACTACGAGCAGTACGTC. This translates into CASSQDYGLNYEQYV.

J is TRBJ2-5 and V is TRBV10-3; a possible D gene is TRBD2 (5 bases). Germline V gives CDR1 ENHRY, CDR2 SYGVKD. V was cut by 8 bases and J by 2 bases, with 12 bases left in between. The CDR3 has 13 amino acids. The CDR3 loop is CAIASGEQETQYF. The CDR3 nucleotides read TGTGCCATCGCCAGCGGAGAACAAGAGACCCAGTACTTC.

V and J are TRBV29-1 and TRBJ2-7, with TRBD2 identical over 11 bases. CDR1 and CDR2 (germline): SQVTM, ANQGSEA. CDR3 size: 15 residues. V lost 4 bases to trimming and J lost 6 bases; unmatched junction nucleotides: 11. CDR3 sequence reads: CSVVRLAGSSGEQYF. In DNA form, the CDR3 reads TGCAGCGTTGTAAGACTAGCGGGATCCTCCGGCGAGCAGTACTTC.

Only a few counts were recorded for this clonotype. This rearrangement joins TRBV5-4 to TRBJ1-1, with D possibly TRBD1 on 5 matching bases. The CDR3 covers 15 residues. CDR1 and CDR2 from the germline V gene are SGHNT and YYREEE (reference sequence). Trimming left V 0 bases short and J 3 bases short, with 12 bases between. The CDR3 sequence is CASSLDQRGDTEAFF. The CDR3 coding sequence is TGTGCCAGCAGCTTGGACCAAAGAGGGGACACTGAAGCTTTCTTT.

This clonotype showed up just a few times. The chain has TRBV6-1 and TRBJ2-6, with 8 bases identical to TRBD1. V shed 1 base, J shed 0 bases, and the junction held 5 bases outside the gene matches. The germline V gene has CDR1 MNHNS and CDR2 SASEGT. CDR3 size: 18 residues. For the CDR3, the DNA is TGTGCCAGCAGTGAAGAATGGACAGGGAGCTCTGGGGCCAACGTCCTGACTTTC. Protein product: CASSEEWTGSSGANVLTF.

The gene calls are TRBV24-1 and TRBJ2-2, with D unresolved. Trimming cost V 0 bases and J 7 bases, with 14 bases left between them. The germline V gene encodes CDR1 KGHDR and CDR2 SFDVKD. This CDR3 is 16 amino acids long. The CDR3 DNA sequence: TGTGCCACCAGTGATTTGGGGATAAGGGCCGGCGGGGAGCTGTTTTTT. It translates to CATSDLGIRAGGELFF.

The chain's CDR3 is CASSYPSAAPRNSPLHF. The CDR3, as DNA: TGTGCCAGCAGTTACCCAAGCGCGGCACCGCGGAATTCACCCCTCCACTTT. This sequence joins TRBV6-2 or TRBV6-3 and TRBJ1-6, with D unresolved. There are 17 residues in the CDR3. Trimming left V 2 bases short and J 7 bases short, with 18 bases between. Per germline, CDR1 MNHEY and CDR2 SVGEGT.

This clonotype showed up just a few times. Here the CDR3 DNA reads TGTGCCAGCAGTTACGAGTATTCGTACGAGCAGTACGTC. It codes for CASSYEYSYEQYV. The chain couples TRBV6-2 or TRBV6-3 to TRBJ2-7; D remains ambiguous. This CDR3 region has 13 residues. CDR1 is MNHEY and CDR2 is SVGEGT in the germline V gene. Trimming pared 2 bases from V and 4 bases from J, leaving 9 bases between.

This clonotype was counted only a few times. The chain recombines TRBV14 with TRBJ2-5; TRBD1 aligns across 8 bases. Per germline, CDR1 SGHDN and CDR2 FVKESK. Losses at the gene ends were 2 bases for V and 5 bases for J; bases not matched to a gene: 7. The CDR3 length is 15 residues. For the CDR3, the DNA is TGTGCCAGCAGCCAAAGACAGGGGTATAGGGAGACCCAGTACTTC. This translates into CASSQRQGYRETQYF.

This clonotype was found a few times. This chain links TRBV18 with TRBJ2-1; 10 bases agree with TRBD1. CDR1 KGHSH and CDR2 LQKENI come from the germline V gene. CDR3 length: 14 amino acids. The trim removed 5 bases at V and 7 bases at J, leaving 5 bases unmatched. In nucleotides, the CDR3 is TGTGCCAGCTCAACCCGGGACAGGGGTAATGAGCAGTTCTTC. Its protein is CASSTRDRGNEQFF.

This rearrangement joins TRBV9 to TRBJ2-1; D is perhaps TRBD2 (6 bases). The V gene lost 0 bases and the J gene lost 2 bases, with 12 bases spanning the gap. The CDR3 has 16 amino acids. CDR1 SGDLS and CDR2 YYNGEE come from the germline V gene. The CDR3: CASSVDGGGTYNEQFF. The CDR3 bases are TGTGCCAGCAGCGTAGACGGAGGCGGGACCTACAATGAGCAGTTCTTC.

Here the CDR3 reads CATSARDDEQFF. CDR3 DNA sequence: TGTGCCACCAGTGCTAGGGATGATGAGCAGTTCTTC. This rearrangement joins TRBV24-1 to TRBJ2-1; the D is unclear. The CDR3 sequence is 12 residues long. CDR1 KGHDR and CDR2 SFDVKD come from the germline V gene. The V end lost 5 bases, the J end lost 8 bases, and 9 bases lay between the germline ends.